The 29 T cell receptor beta chains presented below share a single source sample, sequenced in a study of glioma-infiltrating T cells. Amplification of TCR alpha and beta CDR3 regions from RNA used iRepertoire nested multiplex PCR. TCRdb analysed the multiplex PCR reads with MiXCR anew, one entry per CDR3 protein. The data hold about 380,000 distinct CDR3 sequences, with 41% observed a single time. Input material: glioma tissue, nonneoplastic brain tissue, or PBMCs (not recorded which). These receptors were obtained from a human donor with low-grade glioma or glioblastoma, undergoing nonglioma brain surgery, or in good health (not recorded which).

This clonotype was detected ten times or more. This chain connects TRBV6-1 to TRBJ2-3; tentative D call: TRBD1 (5 bases). Trimming cost V 6 bases and J 1 base, with 14 bases left between them. This CDR3 spans 15 amino acids. Germline V CDR1 and CDR2: MNHNS, SASEGT. CDR3 loop: CASSSSGSRTDTQYF. CDR3 in DNA: TGTGCCAGCAGCTCTTCAGGGTCCCGCACAGATACGCAGTATTTT.

In regard to this clonotype: The germline gene is not matched at one end of the junction; a read error may be the cause. The chain links TRBV15 to TRBJ2-3; perhaps TRBD1 as D (6 bases). Per the germline V gene, CDR1 is LNHNV and CDR2 is YYDKDF (reference sequence). CDR3 length equals 17 residues. This CDR3 is CASSQGGPPEGTDTQYF. The CDR3 DNA follows: TGCGCCAGCAGCCAAGGGGGACCCCCCGAGGGGACAGATACGCAGTATTTT.

Details on this clonotype: This may come from a read error, since a much larger clone is one base off. In DNA, the CDR3 is TGTGCCAGCATCCCGCGGTTTGATTCGGGTGAGCAGTTCTTC. It specifies CASIPRFDSGEQFF. The gene calls are TRBV4-2 and TRBJ2-1; D is ambiguous. Germline V gene data show CDR1 as LGHNA and CDR2 as YNFKEQ. The V end lost 7 bases, the J end lost 9 bases, and 19 bases lay between the germline ends. CDR3 length: 14 residues.

This clonotype was seen only once. Relative to the germline gene, one junction end is altered; a read error may explain this. This chain uses TRBV3-1 with TRBJ2-2; D ambiguous. Germline CDR1 and CDR2: LGHDT and YNNKEL (reference sequence). This CDR3 spans 12 amino acids. The CDR3 DNA sequence: TGTGCCACCAGCCTGGTCTCCGGGGAGCTGTTTTTT. This translates into CATSLVSGELFF.

As regards this clonotype: An end of the junction differs from the germline gene, which may be a read error. The chain uses TRBV28 and TRBJ1-4; D not certain. The germline V gene encodes CDR1 MDHEN and CDR2 SYDVKM. The CDR3 is 13 residues long. CDR3 region: CTSSFGSNEELFF. The CDR3 DNA reads as TGTACCAGCAGTTTCGGGAGTAATGAAGAACTGTTTTTT.

This clonotype was seen a handful of times. The junction does not match germline at one end; this may be a read error. The genes are TRBV15 and TRBJ2-7; TRBD1 aligns across 9 bases. The CDR3 length is 15 residues. Germline V gene lookup returns CDR1 LNHNV and CDR2 YYDKDF (reference sequence). CDR3 sequence (DNA): TGTGCCGCCAGCAGAATGGCGACAGGGGGGTACGAGCAGTACTTC. Amino acid sequence: CAASRMATGGYEQYF.

This clonotype was seen only a few times. This chain links TRBV6-1 with TRBJ1-1, with 10 bases matching TRBD1. The CDR3 is made up of 13 amino acids. Germline CDR1 is MNHNS and CDR2 is SASEGT. V gave up 7 bases and J gave up 3 bases; unmatched junction bases: 2. The CDR3 loop reads CASIGTGDTEAFF. The CDR3, as DNA: TGTGCCAGCATCGGGACAGGGGACACTGAAGCTTTCTTT.

Only one count was recorded for this clonotype. The V gene is TRBV4-1, the J gene TRBJ1-5, with D unclear. Germline loops: CDR1 MGHRA, CDR2 YSYEKL. Trimming left V 1 base short and J 6 bases short, with 7 bases between. This CDR3 has 13 residues. The CDR3 spells CASSQVRSQPQHF. The CDR3 bases are TGCGCCAGCAGCCAAGTGCGCAGTCAGCCCCAGCATTTT.

This clonotype was seen more than once but under ten times. V and J are TRBV7-9 and TRBJ1-2, with unresolved D. Germline assignment: CDR1 SEHNR and CDR2 FQNEAQ (reference sequence). This CDR3 has 14 residues. V lost 1 base to trimming and J lost 3 bases, with 9 bases between them. The DNA of the CDR3 is TGTGCCAGCAGCTTAGTGGCCGGCTACTATGGCTACACCTTC. As protein: CASSLVAGYYGYTF.

The gene calls are TRBV2 and TRBJ2-5, with D unclear. The CDR3 length is 13 residues. Germline values: CDR1 SNHLY, CDR2 FYNNEI. Trimming left V 2 bases short and J 5 bases short, with 9 bases between. The DNA for the CDR3 is TGTGCCAGCAGTGAATACCCGAACGAGACCCAGTACTTC. Its translation is CASSEYPNETQYF.

In DNA, the CDR3 is TGCGCCAGCAGTCGGAGGGAGAATGAAAAACTGTTTTTT. Translated, it gives CASSRRENEKLFF. This chain uses TRBV4-3 with TRBJ1-4; D is uncertain. The V and J ends lost 6 bases and 5 bases respectively, with 10 bases between them. This CDR3 has 13 amino acids. Germline assignment: CDR1 LGHNA and CDR2 YSLEER.

This clonotype was observed a handful of times. The chain's CDR3 is CASSQPGTKSYEQYF. In DNA form, the CDR3 reads TGCGCCAGCAGCCAGCCCGGGACAAAATCCTACGAGCAGTACTTC. This chain links TRBV4-1 with TRBJ2-7; possibly TRBD1 for D (6 bases). The germline CDR1 and CDR2 sequences are MGHRA and YSYEKL. The CDR3 covers 15 residues. The V and J ends lost 3 bases and 1 base respectively, with 13 bases between them.

The genes are TRBV7-6 and TRBJ2-7; no clear D. Germline CDR1 is SGHVS and CDR2 is FNYEAQ. This CDR3 comprises 14 residues. Trimming took off 2 bases at V and 2 bases at J, with 10 bases between the two ends. CDR3 loop: CASSLSGPTYEQYF. As DNA, the CDR3 is TGTGCCAGCAGCTTATCTGGGCCCACCTACGAGCAGTACTTC. Using reference TRBV7-6 and TRBJ2-7 for the parts outside the CDR3, the full variable domain is GAGVSQSPRYKVTKRGQDVALRCDPISGHVSLYWYRQALGQGPEFLTYFNYEAQQDKSGLPNDRFSAERPEGSISTLTIQRTEQRDSAMYRCASSLSGPTYEQYFGPGTRLTVT.

This clonotype was counted only a few times. V and J are TRBV7-3 and TRBJ1-4; a possible D gene is TRBD1 (6 bases). The V gene's germline CDR1 is SGHTA and CDR2 FQGTGA. The CDR3 is made up of 16 amino acids. The ends were cut back, 2 bases at V and 7 bases at J, with 17 bases in the middle. CDR3 coding DNA: TGTGCCAGCAGCTTATATCAGGGGCCAATCGGTGAAAAACTGTTTTTT. Its translation is CASSLYQGPIGEKLFF.

Worth noting for this clonotype: A read error may be the cause here, since a much bigger clone is one base away. V is TRBV6-5 and J is TRBJ1-1, with TRBD1 as a possible D gene (5 bases). CDR3 length: 14 amino acids. Per germline, CDR1 MNHEY and CDR2 SVGAGI. CDR3 bases: TGTGCCAGAAGTTGGGCGGGGGTTGGCACTGAAGCTTTCTTT. Encoded protein: CARSWAGVGTEAFF.

DNA of the CDR3: TGTGCCAGCAGTAAACTAGGGGTAGGCTCCTACGAGCAGTACTTC. The encoded protein is CASSKLGVGSYEQYF. The chain employs TRBV28 and TRBJ2-7; either TRBD1 or TRBD2 may fit D (5 bases each). With 5 bases removed from V and 0 bases from J, the gap between germline ends came to 14 bases. The CDR3 contains 15 residues. From germline, CDR1 is MDHEN and CDR2 SYDVKM.

This clonotype was seen repeatedly, ten times or more. The CDR3: CSATEREASDTQYF. The CDR3 bases are TGCAGTGCTACGGAACGGGAGGCGTCAGATACGCAGTATTTT. This rearrangement joins TRBV20-1 to TRBJ2-3; 7 nucleotides agree with TRBD2. With 4 bases clipped from V and 4 bases from J, the junction kept 8 bases outside the gene matches. The CDR3 is made up of 14 amino acids. Germline-derived CDR1 and CDR2 are DFQATT and SNEGSKA (reference sequence).

The V call is TRBV20-1, the J call TRBJ1-5; 8 bases are shared with TRBD1. The V and J ends lost 5 bases and 5 bases, in that order; junction bases with no gene match: 5. Germline V gene lookup returns CDR1 DFQATT and CDR2 SNEGSKA (reference sequence). This CDR3 comprises 13 residues. The CDR3 DNA reads as TGCAGTGCTTGGACAGGGTTCGATCAGCCCCAGCATTTT. Translating gives CSAWTGFDQPQHF.

For this clonotype: This may stem from a read error, because a much larger clone lies one nucleotide away. The chain links TRBV28 to TRBJ2-7, with D tentatively TRBD1 (6 bases). Trimming took 6 bases from V and 5 from J, leaving 14 bases between them. Germline CDR1 is MDHEN and CDR2 is SYDVKM. The CDR3 consists of 13 residues. The CDR3 region has the DNA TGTGCCAGCAGATACAGGGTCGGCGACGAGCAGTACTTC. It specifies CASRYRVGDEQYF.

This chain connects TRBV24-1 to TRBJ2-1; 7 bases line up with TRBD2. CDR1 is KGHDR, CDR2 SFDVKD, per germline. The trim removed 4 bases at V and 3 bases at J, leaving 5 bases unmatched. There are 15 residues in the CDR3. The CDR3 nucleotides are TGTGCCACCAGTGACCACCGGGACTACTACAATGAGCAGTTCTTC. Translated: CATSDHRDYYNEQFF.

This clonotype was recorded many times. The V gene is TRBV20-1, the J gene TRBJ2-1, with 12 bases matching TRBD2. V dropped 2 bases and J dropped 7; count of bases not matched to a gene: 6. The V gene's germline CDR1 is DFQATT and CDR2 SNEGSKA (reference sequence). The CDR3 is 15 amino acids. CDR3 sequence: CSARQTSGSGNEQFF. The CDR3 nucleotides are TGCAGTGCTAGACAGACTAGCGGGAGCGGTAATGAGCAGTTCTTC.

The table lists this clonotype with a few counts. V usage is TRBV5-4 and J usage is TRBJ1-1, with D possibly being TRBD1 (6 bases). V was pared by 0 bases and J by 5 bases, with 11 bases between. The germline V gene has CDR1 SGHNT and CDR2 YYREEE (reference sequence). The length of the CDR3 is 14 residues. The CDR3 DNA is TGTGCCAGCAGCTTGGACAGGGTAAAGACTGAAGCTTTCTTT. It yields the protein CASSLDRVKTEAFF.

This clonotype has a handful of counts. The chain carries TRBV28 and TRBJ2-7, with 7 bases that match TRBD1. Germline V gene lookup returns CDR1 MDHEN and CDR2 SYDVKM. The CDR3 sequence is 14 residues long. The ends lost 3 bases at V and 2 bases at J; junction bases unmatched: 4. CDR3 DNA: TGTGCCAGCAGTTTTGGGGACAGCGCCTACGAGCAGTACTTC. Translating gives CASSFGDSAYEQYF.

The gene calls are TRBV5-8 and TRBJ2-1, with D perhaps matching TRBD2 (6 bases). Trimming shortened V by 5 bases and J by 6 bases, and 24 bases separated the two germline ends. The germline V gene encodes CDR1 SGHTS and CDR2 YDEGEE. This CDR3 contains 17 residues. CDR3: CASSEALRADGGNEQFF. CDR3 nucleotide sequence: TGTGCCAGCAGTGAAGCCCTCCGGGCCGACGGGGGCAATGAGCAGTTCTTC. Together with reference TRBV5-8 and TRBJ2-1, the CDR3 gives the full variable domain: EAGVTQSPTHLIKTRGQQATLRCSPISGHTSVYWYQQALGLGLQFLLWYDEGEERNRGNFPPRFSGRQFPNYSSELNVNALELEDSALYLCASSEALRADGGNEQFFGPGTRLTVL.

There are many counts of this clonotype. This chain joins TRBV27 and TRBJ2-1, with D possibly being TRBD2 (5 bases). The germline CDR1 and CDR2 sequences are MNHEY and SMNVEV (reference sequence). Trimming took off 2 bases at V and 4 bases at J, with 12 bases between the two ends. The CDR3 covers 15 residues. This CDR3 is CASSLDRLAYNEQFF. The CDR3 DNA reads TGTGCCAGCAGTTTAGATCGGCTAGCTTACAATGAGCAGTTCTTC.

Note on this clonotype: Possible read error: a much larger clone is one base away. The missing conserved phenylalanine or tryptophan at the end of this CDR3 makes a read error likely. The chain joins TRBV6-2 or TRBV6-3 to TRBJ2-7, with D hard to call. The CDR3 length is 14 residues. V was shortened by 5 bases and J by 7 bases, with 18 bases between the two germline ends. The germline V gene has CDR1 MNHEY and CDR2 SVGEGT. In DNA, the CDR3 is TGTGCCAGCAGTGACCGGACGAGAAGAAGAGAGCAGTACCTC. This codes for CASSDRTRRREQYL.

Notes on this clonotype: A read error may explain this, as a much larger clone is one base away. This chain connects TRBV15 to TRBJ2-2; D unclear. From germline, CDR1 is LNHNV and CDR2 YYDKDF (reference sequence). The length of the CDR3 is 14 residues. V gave up 0 bases and J gave up 4 bases, with 6 bases separating them. The CDR3 here is CATSRESRTGELFF. The CDR3 coding sequence is TGTGCCACCAGCAGAGAAAGTCGCACCGGGGAGCTGTTTTTT.

This clonotype came up many times. This chain links TRBV6-5 with TRBJ2-3; a possible D gene is TRBD1 (6 bases). Trimming left V 0 bases short and J 5 bases short, with 15 bases between. Germline-derived CDR1 and CDR2 are MNHEY and SVGAGI. This CDR3 contains 16 residues. The CDR3 DNA sequence: TGTGCCAGCAGTTACTCGAAACAGGGAGAGAGAGATACGCAGTATTTT. Amino acids: CASSYSKQGERDTQYF.

The gene calls are TRBV2 and TRBJ2-1; D may be TRBD1 or TRBD2 (5 bases each). The CDR3 sequence is 15 residues long. The germline V and J ends were trimmed by 5 bases and 2 bases, with 13 bases remaining between them. The germline gives CDR1 SNHLY, CDR2 FYNNEI. CDR3: CASSPLPGPYNEQFF. CDR3 DNA: TGTGCCAGCAGTCCTCTGCCGGGACCCTACAATGAGCAGTTCTTC.